This T cell receptor (beta chain) was sequenced during a study of blood T cell repertoires in COVID-19. Study background: Spain, Italy and the United States supplied samples that represented acute and convalescent COVID-19. The cDNA or gDNA used as material had been derived from T cells, B-cell-depleted T cells, or PBMCs.

V gave up 0 bases and J gave up 10 bases, with 14 bases separating them. The germline V gene has CDR1 SGHNT and CDR2 YYREEE (reference sequence). CDR3 length: 15 residues. Original data processing: How many nucleated cells were present was estimated from reference gene primer amplification. Data came from immunoSEQ multiplex PCR; TCRdb stores just in-frame clones and leaves some out. V and J calls and clone size follow that table, whereas D and trimming were derived from the DNA. The profile shows 90,000 to 120,000 clones, approximately 88% of them singletons. This chain links TRBV5-4 with TRBJ1-6, with D perhaps matching TRBD1 (5 bases). Sequenced input: peripheral blood. This sequence originates from a man between 50 and 59 years old with active or convalescent COVID-19. CDR3 protein: CASSLDPGGESPLHF. The CDR3, as DNA: TGTGCCAGCAGCTTGGATCCGGGGGGGGAATCACCCCTCCACTTT.